This entry concerns a single T cell receptor beta chain. The record originates from a study of blood T cell repertoires in COVID-19. How the authors handled the data: Amplified reference gene primers provided the basis for estimating nucleated cell counts. The data were produced by immunoSEQ multiplex PCR, yet TCRdb's version contains in-frame clones alone and is incomplete. Clone size and V and J calls were adopted from that table, with D and trimming inferred from the DNA. The data hold about 180,000 clones, with less than 90% observed a single time. From germline, CDR1 is LGHDT and CDR2 YNNKEL (reference sequence). The CDR3 has 19 amino acids. V lost 2 bases and J 0 bases, leaving 17 bases between the germline ends.

V usage is TRBV3-1 (or the pseudogene TRBV3-2) and J usage is TRBJ2-6, with D uncertain. This TCR came from a woman aged 70-85 years with COVID-19, enrolled during active disease. The sample was peripheral blood. As DNA, the CDR3 is TGTGCCAGCAGCCAACAAGGTCTCAGACTTTCCTCTGGGGCCAACGTCCTGACTTTC. Translating it yields CASSQQGLRLSSGANVLTF.